The 13 T cell receptor beta chains presented below share a single source sample, sequenced in a study of CD8+ T cells in alopecia areata. Stated treatment: oral pan-JAK inhibitor, 5-10 mg twice daily. Extracted from the samples, RNA was reverse transcribed into cDNA to serve as the sequencing template. Assay: immunoSEQ multiplex PCR; the TCRdb copy retains only in-frame clones and omits some. The sample lists more than 95,000 clones, roughly 60% seen once, with roughly 30% in the top ten. The source was CD8+ T cells sorted from blood, collected at week 4, from a patient treated with tofacitinib. These receptors were taken from a human donor with alopecia areata.

This clone was observed a single time. This chain uses TRBV28 with TRBJ2-7; no definite D call. The germline gives CDR1 MDHEN, CDR2 SYDVKM. V was cut by 5 bases and J by 0 bases, with 14 bases left in between. The CDR3 length is 15 residues. The CDR3 region has the DNA TGTGCCAGCAGTCCCCCCCTCGGATACTCCTACGAGCAGTACTTC. Translated, it gives CASSPPLGYSYEQYF.

V usage is TRBV30 and J usage is TRBJ1-2, with 8 bases fitting TRBD1. The CDR3 totals 13 residues. Germline-derived CDR1 and CDR2 are GTSNPN and SVGIG (reference sequence). V shed 2 bases, J shed 6 bases, and the junction held 5 bases outside the gene matches. This CDR3 is CAWSQGQGDGYTF. CDR3 DNA sequence: TGTGCCTGGAGTCAAGGACAGGGAGATGGCTACACCTTC.

V is TRBV29-1 and J is TRBJ1-2; 8 bases are a match to TRBD1. CDR1 SQVTM and CDR2 ANQGSEA come from the germline V gene. This CDR3 comprises 13 residues. The junction had 4 bases not matched to a gene; V was cut back by 4 bases and J by 3 bases. The CDR3 protein is CSVVPGGDYGYTF. DNA for the CDR3: TGCAGCGTTGTCCCAGGGGGCGACTATGGCTACACCTTC.

The V gene is TRBV7-2, the J gene TRBJ1-5; D might be TRBD1 (6 bases). Germline values: CDR1 SGHTA, CDR2 FQGNSA. This CDR3 spans 16 amino acids. Trimming removed 2 bases from V and 3 bases from J, with 14 bases in between. The CDR3 sequence: CASSLSGQLPNQPQHF. DNA for the CDR3: TGTGCCAGCAGCTTATCAGGACAGCTGCCCAATCAGCCCCAGCATTTT.

The rearrangement links TRBV27 to TRBJ1-2, with TRBD1 as a possible D gene (5 bases). V lost 2 bases and J lost 4, with 17 bases in between. This CDR3 region has 16 residues. The V gene's germline CDR1 is MNHEY and CDR2 SMNVEV (reference sequence). CDR3 protein: CASSLLTDLPIYGYTF. CDR3 sequence (DNA): TGTGCCAGCAGTTTACTGACAGACCTGCCCATCTATGGCTACACCTTC.

A few counts support this clone. The V call is TRBV7-9, the J call TRBJ2-7; 7 nucleotides agree with TRBD1. Germline lookup yields CDR1 SEHNR and CDR2 FQNEAQ (reference sequence). Trimming cost V 5 bases and J 0 bases; bases outside gene matches: 4. This CDR3 has 14 amino acids. The DNA for the CDR3 is TGTGCCAGCAGCCCCCGACAGGGCTCCTACGAGCAGTACTTC. Translating gives CASSPRQGSYEQYF.

With regard to this clone: A read error may account for a junction end that differs from germline. The chain joins TRBV2 to TRBJ1-4, with no clear D. Germline V lookup: CDR1 SNHLY, CDR2 FYNNEI. The CDR3 is 12 residues long. CDR3 bases: TGCATGAGTTGCCTCCGAGGAGAAAAACTGTTTTTT. It translates to CMSCLRGEKLFF.

The gene calls are TRBV30 and TRBJ2-5; tentatively, D is TRBD1 (5 bases). CDR1 and CDR2 (germline): GTSNPN, SVGIG (reference sequence). V gave up 0 bases and J gave up 5 bases, with 19 bases separating them. The CDR3 loop spans 16 amino acids. CDR3 sequence: CAWSVGAVRGGETQYF. In nucleotides, the CDR3 is TGTGCCTGGAGTGTAGGGGCGGTTAGGGGTGGGGAGACCCAGTACTTC.

The rearrangement links TRBV5-1 to TRBJ1-1; perhaps TRBD1 as D (5 bases). This CDR3 is 13 amino acids long. V dropped 3 bases and J dropped 1 base, with 7 bases sitting between them. In germline, CDR1 is SGHRS, CDR2 YFSETQ. CDR3 sequence reads: CASSSGQNTEAFF. As DNA, the CDR3 is TGCGCCAGCAGCTCCGGACAGAACACTGAAGCTTTCTTT.

The J gene is TRBJ2-1, the V gene TRBV7-2, with 8 nucleotides matching TRBD1. J gave up 9 bases and V 8 bases, and 12 bases lay outside the gene matches. Per the germline V gene, CDR1 is SGHTA and CDR2 is FQGNSA. The CDR3 contains 14 residues. The CDR3 is CASLKTGENSEQFF. The CDR3 bases are TGTGCCAGCCTTAAGACAGGGGAGAATAGTGAGCAGTTCTTC.

The chain carries TRBV29-1 and TRBJ2-1; D is ambiguous. V was trimmed by 2 bases and J by 3 bases, leaving 8 bases between them. Germline V gene data show CDR1 as SQVTM and CDR2 as ANQGSEA. There are 13 residues in the CDR3. The CDR3: CSVELVNYNEQFF. CDR3 DNA sequence: TGCAGCGTTGAACTAGTGAACTACAATGAGCAGTTCTTC.

The chain has TRBV25-1 and TRBJ1-3; 8 bases are a match to TRBD1. V shed 0 bases and J 0 bases; nucleotides not matched to a gene: 1. CDR1 MGHDK and CDR2 SYGVNS come from the germline V gene. The CDR3 is made up of 16 amino acids. CDR3 nucleotide sequence: TGTGCCAGCAGTGAATATACAGGGGGCTCTGGAAACACCATATATTTT. Translated, it gives CASSEYTGGSGNTIYF.

This clone turned up a few times. J is TRBJ2-2 and V is TRBV29-1; D not resolved. V was pared by 6 bases and J by 3 bases, with 8 bases between. Germline V gives CDR1 SQVTM, CDR2 ANQGSEA. The CDR3 contains 12 residues. The CDR3, as DNA: TGCAGCGTCATGCAGTACACCGGGGAGCTGTTTTTT. Translated, it gives CSVMQYTGELFF.